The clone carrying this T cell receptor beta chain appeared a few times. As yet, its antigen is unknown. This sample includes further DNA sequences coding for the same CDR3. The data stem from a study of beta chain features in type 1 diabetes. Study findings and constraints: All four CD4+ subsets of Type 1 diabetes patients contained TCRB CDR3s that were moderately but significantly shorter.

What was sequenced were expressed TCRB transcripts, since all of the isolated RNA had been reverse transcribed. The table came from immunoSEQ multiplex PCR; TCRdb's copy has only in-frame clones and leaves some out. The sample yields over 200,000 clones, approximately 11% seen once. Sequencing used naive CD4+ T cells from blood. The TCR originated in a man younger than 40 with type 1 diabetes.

This chain's CDR3 is CASSPGGGETQYF. CDR3 in DNA: TGTGCCAGCAGTCCGGGGGGTGGGGAGACCCAGTACTTC. This rearrangement joins TRBV11-2 to TRBJ2-5; 7 positions agree with TRBD2. The length of the CDR3 is 13 residues. Germline V gene lookup returns CDR1 SGHAT and CDR2 FQNNGV. Trimming took 6 bases from V and 5 from J; bases not matched to a gene: 6.